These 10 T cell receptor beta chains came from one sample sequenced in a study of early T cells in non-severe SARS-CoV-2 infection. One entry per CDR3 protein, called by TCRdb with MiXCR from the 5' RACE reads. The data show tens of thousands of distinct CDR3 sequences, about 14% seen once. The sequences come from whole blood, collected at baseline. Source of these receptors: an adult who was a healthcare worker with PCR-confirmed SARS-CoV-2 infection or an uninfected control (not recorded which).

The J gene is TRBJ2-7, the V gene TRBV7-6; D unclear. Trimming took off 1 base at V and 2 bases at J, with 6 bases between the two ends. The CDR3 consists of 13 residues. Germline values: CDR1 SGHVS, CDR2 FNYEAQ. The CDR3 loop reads CASSLEVTYEQYF. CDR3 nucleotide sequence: TGTGCCAGCAGCTTAGAGGTCACCTACGAGCAGTACTTC.

CDR3 coding DNA: TGTGCCAGCAGTAGGGCCGCCGGGGGCAATCAGCCCCAGCATTTT. Protein: CASSRAAGGNQPQHF. This chain links TRBV27 with TRBJ1-5; D is ambiguous. The V and J ends lost 5 bases and 2 bases respectively, with 13 bases between them. Germline V CDR1 and CDR2: MNHEY, SMNVEV (reference sequence). The CDR3 loop spans 15 amino acids.

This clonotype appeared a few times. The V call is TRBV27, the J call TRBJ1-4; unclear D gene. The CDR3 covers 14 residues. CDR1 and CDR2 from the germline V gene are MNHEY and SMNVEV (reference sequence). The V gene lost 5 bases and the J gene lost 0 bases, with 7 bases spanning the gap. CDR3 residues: CASSLTATNEKLFF. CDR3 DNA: TGTGCCAGCAGTCTCACTGCAACTAATGAAAAACTGTTTTTT.

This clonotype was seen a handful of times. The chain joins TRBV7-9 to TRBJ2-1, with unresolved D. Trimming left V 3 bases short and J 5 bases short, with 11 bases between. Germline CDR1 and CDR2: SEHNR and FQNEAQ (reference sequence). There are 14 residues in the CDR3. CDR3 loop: CASSFRPPDNEQFF. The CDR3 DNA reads TGTGCCAGCAGCTTTAGACCTCCGGACAATGAGCAGTTCTTC.

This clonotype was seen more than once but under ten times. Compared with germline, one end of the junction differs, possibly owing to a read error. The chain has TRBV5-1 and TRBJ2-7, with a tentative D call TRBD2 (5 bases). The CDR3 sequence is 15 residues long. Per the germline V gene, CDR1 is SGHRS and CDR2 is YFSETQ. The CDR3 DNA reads TGCGCCAGCAGCCTCTCCGGGGTTCAGCGGAGCGAGAAGTACTTC. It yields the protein CASSLSGVQRSEKYF.

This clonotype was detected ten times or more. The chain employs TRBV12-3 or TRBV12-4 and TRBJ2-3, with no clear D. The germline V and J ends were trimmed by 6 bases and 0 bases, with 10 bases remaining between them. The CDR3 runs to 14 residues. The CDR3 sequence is CASSPRRSTDTQYF. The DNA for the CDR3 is TGTGCCAGCAGCCCCCGACGGAGCACAGATACGCAGTATTTT.

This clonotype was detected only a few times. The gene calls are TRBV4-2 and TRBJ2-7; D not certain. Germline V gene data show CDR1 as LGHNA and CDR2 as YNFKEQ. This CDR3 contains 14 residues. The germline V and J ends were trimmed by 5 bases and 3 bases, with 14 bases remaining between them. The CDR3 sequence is CASSSGILGYEQYF. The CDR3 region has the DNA TGTGCCAGCAGCTCAGGTATTCTGGGCTACGAGCAGTACTTC.

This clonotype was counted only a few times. The CDR3 DNA is TGCGCCAGCAGCTCCCGGGGGGTAAATCTAGCAAACACTGAAGCTTTCTTT. Translation: CASSSRGVNLANTEAFF. J is TRBJ1-1 and V is TRBV5-1; D might be TRBD1 (5 bases). Germline values: CDR1 SGHRS, CDR2 YFSETQ. V was clipped by 3 bases and J by 2 bases, with 20 bases between them. The CDR3 covers 17 residues.

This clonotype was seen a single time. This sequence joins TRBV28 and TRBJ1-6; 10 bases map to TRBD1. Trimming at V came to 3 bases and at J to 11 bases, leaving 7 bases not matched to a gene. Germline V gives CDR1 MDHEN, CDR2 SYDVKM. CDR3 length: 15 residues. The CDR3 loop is CASSFVVGQGPPLHF. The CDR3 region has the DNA TGTGCCAGCAGTTTTGTAGTGGGACAGGGGCCACCCCTCCACTTT.

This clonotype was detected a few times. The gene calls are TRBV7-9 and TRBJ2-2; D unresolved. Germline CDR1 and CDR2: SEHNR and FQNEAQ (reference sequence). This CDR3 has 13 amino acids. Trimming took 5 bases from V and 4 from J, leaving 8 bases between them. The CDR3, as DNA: TGTGCCAGCAGCACGGGCCTCACCGGGGAGCTGTTTTTT. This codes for CASSTGLTGELFF.